The 20 T cell receptor beta chains presented below share a single source sample, sequenced in a study of control samples from healthy donors and cancer patients. Profiled with immunoSEQ multiplex PCR; TCRdb holds only in-frame clones, not every one. The sample shows tens of thousands of clones, around nine tenths of them seen only once. The specimen sequenced was PBMCs. These receptors came from a man aged 60 to 69 with colorectal cancer.

This chain links TRBV19 with TRBJ1-5, with D uncertain. The CDR3 length is 15 residues. With 0 bases removed from V and 0 bases from J, the gap between germline ends came to 6 bases. Germline CDR1 is LNHDA and CDR2 is SQIVND (reference sequence). The CDR3 DNA is TGTGCCAGTAGTATAGATAGGCATAGCAATCAGCCCCAGCATTTT. It translates to CASSIDRHSNQPQHF.

The chain has TRBV4-1 and TRBJ1-2, with 10 bases fitting TRBD1. J was trimmed by 8 bases and V by 4 bases; bases with no gene match: 10. In germline, CDR1 is MGHRA, CDR2 YSYEKL. The CDR3 spans 15 residues. The CDR3 protein is CASSPYTGQGTGYTF. For the CDR3, the DNA is TGCGCCAGCAGCCCGTATACGGGACAGGGGACCGGCTACACCTTC.

The gene calls are TRBV11-2 and TRBJ2-2; TRBD1 agrees at 8 bases. In germline, CDR1 is SGHAT, CDR2 FQNNGV. With V trimmed by 4 bases and J by 5 bases, 6 bases remained unmatched. There are 15 residues in the CDR3. In DNA, the CDR3 is TGTGCCAGCAGCTCCCCCAGGGGGCGGACCGGGGAGCTGTTTTTT. Its protein product is CASSSPRGRTGELFF.

This chain links TRBV7-7 with TRBJ2-3; 8 bases are a match to TRBD2. V lost 1 base to trimming and J lost 0 bases; unmatched junction nucleotides: 3. There are 16 residues in the CDR3. Germline CDR1 SSHAT, CDR2 FNYEAQ (reference sequence). The CDR3 nucleotides are TGTGCCAGCAGCTTAGGGCGGGGGGCAAGCACAGATACGCAGTATTTT. Amino acids: CASSLGRGASTDTQYF.

V and J are TRBV6-4 and TRBJ2-7, with 9 bases lining up with TRBD1. With 6 bases clipped from V and 3 bases from J, the junction kept 9 bases outside the gene matches. CDR1 and CDR2 (germline): MRHNA, SNTAGT. The CDR3 has 15 amino acids. DNA for the CDR3: TGTGCCAGCAGCCCCCACCCGGGACAGGGCTACGAGCAGTACTTC. Translated, it gives CASSPHPGQGYEQYF.

CDR3 bases: TGTGCCAGTAGAGGCAGGGGCGACACCGGGGAGCTGTTTTTT. Translating it yields CASRGRGDTGELFF. The V call is TRBV19, the J call TRBJ2-2; D is perhaps TRBD1 (6 bases). The CDR3 length is 14 residues. Trimming removed 6 bases at V and 3 bases at J, with 11 bases between. The germline V gene has CDR1 LNHDA and CDR2 SQIVND (reference sequence).

The V gene is TRBV5-1, the J gene TRBJ1-2; D is uncertain. CDR1 SGHRS and CDR2 YFSETQ come from the germline V gene. There are 14 residues in the CDR3. V lost 0 bases and J 8 bases, leaving 14 bases between the germline ends. CDR3 sequence reads: CASSLDEAIRGYTF. The CDR3 nucleotides read TGCGCCAGCAGCTTGGATGAGGCTATAAGGGGCTACACCTTC.

This sequence joins TRBV27 and TRBJ2-7; TRBD2 might be the D (5 bases). Looked up from germline, CDR1 is MNHEY and CDR2 is SMNVEV (reference sequence). V lost 8 bases, J lost 4 bases, and 15 bases lay in between. CDR3 length: 13 residues. In DNA, the CDR3 is TGTGCCAGCTCCGTGAGCGGTGGGTACGAGCAGTACTTC. Protein: CASSVSGGYEQYF.

This chain joins TRBV27 and TRBJ1-6; TRBD1 agrees at 7 bases. This CDR3 has 16 amino acids. V lost 7 bases to trimming and J lost 5 bases; unmatched junction nucleotides: 11. Germline assignment: CDR1 MNHEY and CDR2 SMNVEV (reference sequence). The CDR3 region is CASTANRDRDNSPLHF. The CDR3 DNA follows: TGTGCCAGCACGGCAAACCGGGACAGAGATAATTCACCCCTCCACTTT.

V gene TRBV7-8 combines with J gene TRBJ2-5; 7 positions match TRBD1. V gave up 5 bases and J gave up 1 base; unmatched junction bases: 1. CDR3 length: 13 amino acids. Per germline, CDR1 SGHVS and CDR2 FQNEAQ. The CDR3 nucleotides are TGTGCCAGCAGCCCAGGGGGCCAAGAGACCCAGTACTTC. Translated, it gives CASSPGGQETQYF.

V usage is TRBV18 and J usage is TRBJ1-2, with TRBD1 matching over 7 bases. Per germline, CDR1 KGHSH and CDR2 LQKENI. This CDR3 contains 16 residues. With V trimmed by 0 bases and J by 4 bases, 8 bases remained unmatched. The CDR3 loop is CASSPPEGGLRYGYTF. The CDR3 DNA is TGTGCCAGCTCACCACCGGAAGGGGGCCTCCGCTATGGCTACACCTTC.

V gene TRBV7-9 combines with J gene TRBJ2-1; D is perhaps TRBD1 (5 bases). The CDR3 sequence is 12 residues long. CDR1 and CDR2 from the germline V gene are SEHNR and FQNEAQ (reference sequence). V lost 7 bases to trimming and J lost 8 bases, with 12 bases between them. The CDR3 coding sequence is TGTGCCAGCACCTTTACCAGGGATGAGCAGTTCTTC. Its protein product is CASTFTRDEQFF.

DNA for the CDR3: TGTGCCAGCAGTGATCGGGGGGCATGGGGCTACACCTTC. This codes for CASSDRGAWGYTF. V gene TRBV2 combines with J gene TRBJ1-2; D possibly corresponds to TRBD1 (6 bases). The V and J ends lost 3 bases and 8 bases respectively, with 13 bases between them. CDR1 is SNHLY, CDR2 FYNNEI, per germline. The CDR3 loop spans 13 amino acids. The full variable domain, with the rest looked up from reference TRBV2 and TRBJ1-2, is EPEVTQTPSHQVTQMGQEVILRCVPISNHLYFYWYRQILGQKVEFLVSFYNNEISEKSEIFDDQFSVERPDGSNFTLKIRSTKLEDSAMYFCASSDRGAWGYTFGSGTRLTVV.

The chain uses TRBV19 and TRBJ2-2; no clear D. This CDR3 region has 12 residues. Germline V gene data show CDR1 as LNHDA and CDR2 as SQIVND (reference sequence). V was cut by 6 bases and J by 6 bases, with 8 bases left in between. In DNA, the CDR3 is TGTGCCAGTAGCCTCATAGCCGGGGAGCTGTTTTTT. As protein: CASSLIAGELFF.

The rearrangement links TRBV5-8 to TRBJ2-6, with 7 bases matching TRBD1. With 5 bases clipped from V and 8 bases from J, the junction kept 4 bases outside the gene matches. The CDR3 is 13 residues long. Germline lookup yields CDR1 SGHTS and CDR2 YDEGEE. Written as DNA, the CDR3 is TGTGCCAGCAGGGCGACAGGGACCAACGTCCTGACTTTC. This gives the protein CASRATGTNVLTF.

V gene TRBV6-6 combines with J gene TRBJ2-5; D unresolved. The ends were cut back, 6 bases at V and 4 bases at J, with 9 bases in the middle. Germline V lookup: CDR1 MNHNY, CDR2 SVGAGI (reference sequence). There are 12 residues in the CDR3. As DNA, the CDR3 is TGTGCCAGCAGCCGGTCCCGAGAGACCCAGTACTTC. It codes for CASSRSRETQYF.

CDR3 bases: TGTGCCAGCAGCTTAGTCACTACAGGCCTCTCTGGGGCCAACGTCCTGACTTTC. Translating it yields CASSLVTTGLSGANVLTF. The V gene is TRBV7-6, the J gene TRBJ2-6; possibly TRBD1 for D (5 bases). Germline CDR1 SGHVS, CDR2 FNYEAQ. This CDR3 has 18 residues. The V gene lost 1 base and the J gene lost 0 bases, with 13 bases spanning the gap.

The rearrangement joins TRBV10-2 to TRBJ1-2; D is ambiguous. From germline, CDR1 is WSHSY and CDR2 SAAADI. V was trimmed by 6 bases and J by 0 bases, leaving 8 bases between them. This CDR3 has 13 amino acids. The CDR3 sequence: CASRRDTNYGYTF. CDR3 DNA: TGCGCCAGCAGGAGGGATACTAACTATGGCTACACCTTC.

This clone was picked up a small number of times. The genes are TRBV7-9 and TRBJ1-6, with D possibly TRBD1 on 5 matching bases. V gave up 4 bases and J gave up 12 bases, with 22 bases separating them. Germline V lookup: CDR1 SEHNR, CDR2 FQNEAQ (reference sequence). The CDR3 has 16 residues. The CDR3 sequence is CASSYALGDGPRPLHF. The CDR3, as DNA: TGTGCCAGCAGCTACGCCTTGGGGGACGGGCCAAGACCCCTCCACTTT. Using reference TRBV7-9 and TRBJ1-6 for the parts outside the CDR3, the full variable domain is DTGVSQNPRHKITKRGQNVTFRCDPISEHNRLYWYRQTLGQGPEFLTYFQNEAQLEKSRLLSDRFSAERPKGSFSTLEIQRTEQGDSAMYLCASSYALGDGPRPLHFGNGTRLTVT.

This chain links TRBV9 with TRBJ2-2; 11 bases line up with TRBD2. With 4 bases clipped from V and 2 bases from J, the junction kept 7 bases outside the gene matches. Germline CDR1 reads SGDLS; CDR2 reads YYNGEE. The CDR3 covers 17 residues. CDR3 sequence (DNA): TGTGCCAGCAGCCCCTTGGGGACTAGCGGCAACACCGGGGAGCTGTTTTTT. The encoded protein is CASSPLGTSGNTGELFF.